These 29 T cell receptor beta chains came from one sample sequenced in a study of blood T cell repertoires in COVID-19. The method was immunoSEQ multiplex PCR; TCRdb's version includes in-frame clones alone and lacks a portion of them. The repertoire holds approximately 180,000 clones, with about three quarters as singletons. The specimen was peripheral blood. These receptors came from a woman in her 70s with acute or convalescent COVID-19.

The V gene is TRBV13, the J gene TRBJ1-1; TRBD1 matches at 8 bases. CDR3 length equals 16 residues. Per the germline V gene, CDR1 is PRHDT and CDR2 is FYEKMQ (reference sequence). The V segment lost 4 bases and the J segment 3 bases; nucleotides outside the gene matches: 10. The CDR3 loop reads CASSSGGGQADTEAFF. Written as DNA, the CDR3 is TGTGCCAGCAGCTCTGGGGGGGGACAGGCGGACACTGAAGCTTTCTTT. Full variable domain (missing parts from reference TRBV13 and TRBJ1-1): AAGVIQSPRHLIKEKRETATLKCYPIPRHDTVYWYQQGPGQDPQFLISFYEKMQSDKGSIPDRFSAQQFSDYHSELNMSSLELGDSALYFCASSSGGGQADTEAFFGQGTRLTVV.

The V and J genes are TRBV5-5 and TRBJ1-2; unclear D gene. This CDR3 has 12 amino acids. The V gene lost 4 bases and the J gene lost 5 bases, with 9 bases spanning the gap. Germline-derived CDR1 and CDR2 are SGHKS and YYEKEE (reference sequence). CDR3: CASSGERYGYTF. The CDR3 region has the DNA TGTGCCAGCAGCGGAGAGAGGTATGGCTACACCTTC.

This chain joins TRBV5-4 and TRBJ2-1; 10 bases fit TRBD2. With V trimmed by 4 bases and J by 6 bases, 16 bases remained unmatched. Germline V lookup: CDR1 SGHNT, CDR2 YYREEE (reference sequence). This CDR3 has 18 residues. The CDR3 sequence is CASSLGPLAGMTGNEQFF. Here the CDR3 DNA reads TGTGCCAGCAGCCTTGGCCCACTAGCGGGAATGACGGGCAATGAGCAGTTCTTC. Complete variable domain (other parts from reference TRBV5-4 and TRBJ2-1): ETGVTQSPTHLIKTRGQQVTLRCSSQSGHNTVSWYQQALGQGPQFIFQYYREEENGRGNFPPRFSGLQFPNYSSELNVNALELDDSALYLCASSLGPLAGMTGNEQFFGPGTRLTVL.

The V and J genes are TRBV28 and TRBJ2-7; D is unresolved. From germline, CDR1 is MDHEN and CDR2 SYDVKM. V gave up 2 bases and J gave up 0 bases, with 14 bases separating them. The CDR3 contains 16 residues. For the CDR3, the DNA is TGTGCCAGCAGTTTACAGGTGATATCAAGCTCCTACGAGCAGTACTTC. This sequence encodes CASSLQVISSSYEQYF.

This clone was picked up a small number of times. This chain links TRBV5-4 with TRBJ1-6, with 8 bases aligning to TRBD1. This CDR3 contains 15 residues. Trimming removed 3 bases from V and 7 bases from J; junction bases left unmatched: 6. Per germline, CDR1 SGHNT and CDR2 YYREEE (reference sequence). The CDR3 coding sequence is TGTGCCAGCAGCTCGGTCGGGGACAGGAATTCACCCCTCCACTTT. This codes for CASSSVGDRNSPLHF.

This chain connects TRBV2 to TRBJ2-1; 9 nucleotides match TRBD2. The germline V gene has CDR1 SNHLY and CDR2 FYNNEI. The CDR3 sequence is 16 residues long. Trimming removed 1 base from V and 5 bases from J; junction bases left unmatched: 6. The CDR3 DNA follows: TGTGCCAGCAGTGAAGTTACTAGCGGGTGGGACAATGAGCAGTTCTTC. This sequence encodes CASSEVTSGWDNEQFF.

The CDR3 DNA follows: TGTGCCAGCAGGTGGGAGCTAGCGGGAGGGCCCAACACCGGGGAGCTGTTTTTT. This translates into CASRWELAGGPNTGELFF. The V call is TRBV2, the J call TRBJ2-2; 12 nucleotides line up with TRBD2. With 6 bases clipped from V and 2 bases from J, the junction kept 10 bases outside the gene matches. CDR1 is SNHLY and CDR2 is FYNNEI in the germline V gene. CDR3 length: 18 residues.

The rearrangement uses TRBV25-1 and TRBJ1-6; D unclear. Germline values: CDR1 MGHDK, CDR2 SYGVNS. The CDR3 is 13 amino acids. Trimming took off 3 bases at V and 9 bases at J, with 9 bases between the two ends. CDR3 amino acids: CASSDRLGSPLHF. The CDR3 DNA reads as TGTGCCAGCAGTGACAGGCTCGGTTCACCCCTCCACTTT.

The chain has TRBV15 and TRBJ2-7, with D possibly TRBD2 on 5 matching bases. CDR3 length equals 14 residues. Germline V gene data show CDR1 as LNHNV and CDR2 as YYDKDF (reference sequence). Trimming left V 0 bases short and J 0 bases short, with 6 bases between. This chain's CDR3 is CATSREAGSYEQYF. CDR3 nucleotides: TGTGCCACCAGCAGAGAGGCGGGCTCCTACGAGCAGTACTTC.

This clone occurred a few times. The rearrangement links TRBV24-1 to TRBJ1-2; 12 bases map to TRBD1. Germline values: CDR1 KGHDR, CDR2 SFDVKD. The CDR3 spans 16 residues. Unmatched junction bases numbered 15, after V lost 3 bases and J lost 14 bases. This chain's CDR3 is CATSDNSIMGQGALTF. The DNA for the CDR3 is TGTGCCACCAGTGATAACTCGATAATGGGACAGGGGGCGCTTACCTTC.

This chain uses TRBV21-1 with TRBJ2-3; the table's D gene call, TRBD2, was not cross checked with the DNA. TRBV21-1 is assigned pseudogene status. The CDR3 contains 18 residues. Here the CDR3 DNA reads TGTGCCAGCAGCAAAGCAGATCAGACTAGCGGGAGAGCAGATACGCAGTATTTT. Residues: CASSKADQTSGRADTQYF.

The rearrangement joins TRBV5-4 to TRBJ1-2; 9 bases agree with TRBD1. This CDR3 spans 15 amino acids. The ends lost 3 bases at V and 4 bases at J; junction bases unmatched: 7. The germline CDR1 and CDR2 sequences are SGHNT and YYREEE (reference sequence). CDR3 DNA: TGTGCCAGCAGCTCACAGGGGGCGCGCGTCTATGGCTACACCTTC. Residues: CASSSQGARVYGYTF.

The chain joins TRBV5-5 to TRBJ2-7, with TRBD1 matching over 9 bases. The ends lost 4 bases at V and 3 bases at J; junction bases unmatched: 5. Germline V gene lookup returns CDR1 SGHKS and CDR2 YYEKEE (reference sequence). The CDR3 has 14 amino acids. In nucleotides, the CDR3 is TGTGCCAGCAGCCTGCTGGGACAGGGCTACGAGCAGTACTTC. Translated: CASSLLGQGYEQYF.

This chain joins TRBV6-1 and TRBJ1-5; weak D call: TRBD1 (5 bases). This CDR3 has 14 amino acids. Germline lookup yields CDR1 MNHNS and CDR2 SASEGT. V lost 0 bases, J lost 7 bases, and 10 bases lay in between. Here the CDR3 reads CASSEAGGGQPQHF. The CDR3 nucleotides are TGTGCCAGCAGTGAAGCGGGGGGAGGGCAGCCCCAGCATTTT.

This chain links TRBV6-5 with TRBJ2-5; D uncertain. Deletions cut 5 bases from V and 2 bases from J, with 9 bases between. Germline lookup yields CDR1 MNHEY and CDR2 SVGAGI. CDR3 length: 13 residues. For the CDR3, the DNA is TGTGCCAGCAGTCAACGGTCGCAAGAGACCCAGTACTTC. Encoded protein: CASSQRSQETQYF.

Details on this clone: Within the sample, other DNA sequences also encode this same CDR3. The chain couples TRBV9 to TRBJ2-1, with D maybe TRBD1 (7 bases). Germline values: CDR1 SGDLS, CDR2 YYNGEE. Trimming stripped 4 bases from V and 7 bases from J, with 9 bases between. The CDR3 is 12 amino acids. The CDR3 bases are TGTGCCAGCAGCCCAGGGGGGAATGAGCAGTTCTTC. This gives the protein CASSPGGNEQFF.

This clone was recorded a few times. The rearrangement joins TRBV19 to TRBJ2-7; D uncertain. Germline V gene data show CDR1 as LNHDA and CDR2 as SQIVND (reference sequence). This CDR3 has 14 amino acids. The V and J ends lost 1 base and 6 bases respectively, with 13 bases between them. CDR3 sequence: CASSIAGTTREQYF. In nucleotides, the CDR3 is TGTGCCAGTAGTATAGCCGGCACTACGCGCGAGCAGTACTTC.

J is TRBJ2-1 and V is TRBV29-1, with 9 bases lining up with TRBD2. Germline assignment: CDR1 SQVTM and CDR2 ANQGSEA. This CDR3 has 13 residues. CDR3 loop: CSVSYSGRGEQFF. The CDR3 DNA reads TGCAGTGTATCCTATAGCGGGAGAGGTGAGCAGTTCTTC.

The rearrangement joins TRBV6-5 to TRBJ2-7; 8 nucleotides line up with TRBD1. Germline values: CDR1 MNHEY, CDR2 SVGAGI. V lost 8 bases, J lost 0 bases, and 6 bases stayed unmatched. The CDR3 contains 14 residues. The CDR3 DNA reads TGTGCCAGCGGAACAGGGGGAAGCTCCTACGAGCAGTACTTC. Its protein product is CASGTGGSSYEQYF.

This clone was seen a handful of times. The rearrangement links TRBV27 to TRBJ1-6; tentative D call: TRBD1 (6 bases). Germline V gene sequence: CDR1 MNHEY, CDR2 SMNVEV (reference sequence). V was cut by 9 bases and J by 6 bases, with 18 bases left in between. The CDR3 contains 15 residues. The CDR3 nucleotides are TGTGCCAGTACCGCGGGGGCGGGAATTAATTCACCCCTCCACTTT. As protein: CASTAGAGINSPLHF.

The DNA for the CDR3 is TGTGCCACCAGTGGAGGGGGCGCAGGAAAACTGTTTTTT. It specifies CATSGGGAGKLFF. This chain connects TRBV24-1 to TRBJ1-4; 7 bases are a match to TRBD1. This CDR3 spans 13 amino acids. Trimming removed 5 bases from V and 10 bases from J; junction bases left unmatched: 6. Per germline, CDR1 KGHDR and CDR2 SFDVKD.

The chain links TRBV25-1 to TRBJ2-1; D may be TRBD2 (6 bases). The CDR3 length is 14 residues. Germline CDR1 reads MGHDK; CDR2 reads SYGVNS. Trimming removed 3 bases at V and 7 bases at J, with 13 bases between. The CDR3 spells CASSDRGAGNEQFF. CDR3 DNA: TGTGCCAGCAGTGACCGCGGGGCGGGGAATGAGCAGTTCTTC.

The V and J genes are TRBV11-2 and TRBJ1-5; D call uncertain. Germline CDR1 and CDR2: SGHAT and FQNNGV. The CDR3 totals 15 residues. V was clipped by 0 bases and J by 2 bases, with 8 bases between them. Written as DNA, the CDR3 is TGTGCCAGCAGCTTAGATTCAAGCGGCAATCAGCCCCAGCATTTT. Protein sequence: CASSLDSSGNQPQHF.

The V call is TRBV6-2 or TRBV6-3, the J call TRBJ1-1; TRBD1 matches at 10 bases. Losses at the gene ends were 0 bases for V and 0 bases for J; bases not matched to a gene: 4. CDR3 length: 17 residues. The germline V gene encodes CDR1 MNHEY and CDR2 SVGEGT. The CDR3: CASSYSGTGDMNTEAFF. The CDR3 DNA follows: TGTGCCAGCAGTTACTCCGGGACAGGGGACATGAACACTGAAGCTTTCTTT.

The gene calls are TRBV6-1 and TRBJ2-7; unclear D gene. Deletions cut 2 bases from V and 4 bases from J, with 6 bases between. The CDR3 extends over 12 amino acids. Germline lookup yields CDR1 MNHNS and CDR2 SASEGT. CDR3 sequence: CASSENLYEQYF. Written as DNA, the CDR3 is TGTGCCAGCAGTGAAAATCTGTACGAGCAGTACTTC.

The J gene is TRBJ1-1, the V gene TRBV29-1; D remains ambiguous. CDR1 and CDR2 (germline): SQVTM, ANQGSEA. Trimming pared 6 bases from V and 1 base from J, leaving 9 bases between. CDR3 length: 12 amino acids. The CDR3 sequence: CSVVYRNTEAFF. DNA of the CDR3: TGCAGCGTGGTCTACAGGAACACTGAAGCTTTCTTT.

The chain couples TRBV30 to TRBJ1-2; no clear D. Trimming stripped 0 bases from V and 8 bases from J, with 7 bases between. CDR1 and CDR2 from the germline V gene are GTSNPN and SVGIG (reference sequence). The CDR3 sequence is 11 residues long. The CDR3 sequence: CAWSVLVGYTF. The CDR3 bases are TGTGCCTGGAGTGTATTAGTGGGCTACACCTTC.

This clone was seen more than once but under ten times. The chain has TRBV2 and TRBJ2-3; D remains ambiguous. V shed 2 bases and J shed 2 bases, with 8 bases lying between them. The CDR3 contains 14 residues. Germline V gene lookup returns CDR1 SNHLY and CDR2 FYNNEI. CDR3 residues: CASSEPGFTDTQYF. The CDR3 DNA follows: TGTGCCAGCAGTGAACCAGGATTCACAGATACGCAGTATTTT.

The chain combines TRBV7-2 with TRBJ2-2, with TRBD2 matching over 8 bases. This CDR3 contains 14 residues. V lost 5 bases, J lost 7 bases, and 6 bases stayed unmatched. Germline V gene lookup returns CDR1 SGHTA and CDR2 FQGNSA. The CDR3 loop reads CASSPQGTSGELFF. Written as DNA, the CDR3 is TGTGCCAGCAGCCCTCAGGGGACTAGCGGGGAGCTGTTTTTT.